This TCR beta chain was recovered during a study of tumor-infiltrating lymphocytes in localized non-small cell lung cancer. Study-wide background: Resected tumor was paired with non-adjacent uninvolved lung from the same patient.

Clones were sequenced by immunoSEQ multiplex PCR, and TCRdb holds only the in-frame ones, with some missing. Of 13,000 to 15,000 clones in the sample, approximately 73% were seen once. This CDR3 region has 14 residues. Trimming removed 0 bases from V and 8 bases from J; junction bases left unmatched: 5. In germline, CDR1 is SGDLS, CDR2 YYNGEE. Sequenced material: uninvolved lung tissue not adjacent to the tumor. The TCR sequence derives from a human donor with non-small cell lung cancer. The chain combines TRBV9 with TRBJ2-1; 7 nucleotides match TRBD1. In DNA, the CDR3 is TGTGCCAGCAGCGTAGAGGGGGCCTCAGATGAGCAGTTCTTC. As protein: CASSVEGASDEQFF.